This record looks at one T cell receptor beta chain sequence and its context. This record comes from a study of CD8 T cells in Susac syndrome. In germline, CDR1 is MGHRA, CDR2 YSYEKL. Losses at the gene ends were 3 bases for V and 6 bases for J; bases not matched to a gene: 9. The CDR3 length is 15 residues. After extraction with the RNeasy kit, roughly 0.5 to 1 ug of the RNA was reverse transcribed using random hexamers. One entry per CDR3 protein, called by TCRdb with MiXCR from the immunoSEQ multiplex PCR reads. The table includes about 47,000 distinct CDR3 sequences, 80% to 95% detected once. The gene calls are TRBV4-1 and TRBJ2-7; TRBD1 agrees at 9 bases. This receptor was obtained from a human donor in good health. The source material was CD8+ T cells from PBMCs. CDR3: CASSHPGTGRSEQYF. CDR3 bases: TGCGCCAGCAGCCACCCCGGGACAGGGAGGTCCGAGCAGTACTTC.